This T cell receptor (beta chain) was sequenced in a study of blood T cell repertoires in COVID-19. This clone was recorded once. There are 15 residues in the CDR3. The germline gives CDR1 MNHEY, CDR2 SVGAGI. Trimming removed 6 bases from V and 4 bases from J; junction bases left unmatched: 8. Some clones are missing from TCRdb's copy, which holds only in-frame ones; the method was immunoSEQ multiplex PCR. The sample comprises around 370,000 clones, about 90% of which are singletons, and around 3.5% rests with the top ten. The rearrangement uses TRBV6-5 and TRBJ1-2, with 10 bases fitting TRBD1. Sequences were obtained from peripheral blood. The source of this sequence is a woman aged 18 to 35 who had recovered from COVID-19. The CDR3: CASSTSTGGLYGYTF. CDR3 DNA sequence: TGTGCCAGCAGCACATCGACAGGGGGCCTCTATGGCTACACCTTC.